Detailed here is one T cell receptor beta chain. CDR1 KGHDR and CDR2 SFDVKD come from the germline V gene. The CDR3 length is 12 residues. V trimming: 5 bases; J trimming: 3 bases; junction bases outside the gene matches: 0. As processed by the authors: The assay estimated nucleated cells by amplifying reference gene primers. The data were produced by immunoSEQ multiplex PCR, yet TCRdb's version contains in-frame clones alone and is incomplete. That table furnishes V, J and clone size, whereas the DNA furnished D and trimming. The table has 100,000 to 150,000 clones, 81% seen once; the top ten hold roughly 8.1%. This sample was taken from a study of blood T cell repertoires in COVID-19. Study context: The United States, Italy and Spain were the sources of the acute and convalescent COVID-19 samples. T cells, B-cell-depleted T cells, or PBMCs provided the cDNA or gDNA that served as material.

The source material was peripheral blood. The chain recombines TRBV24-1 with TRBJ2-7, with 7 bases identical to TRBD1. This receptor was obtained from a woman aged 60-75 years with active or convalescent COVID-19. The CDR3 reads CATSAGGYEQYF. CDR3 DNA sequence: TGTGCCACCAGTGCAGGGGGCTACGAGCAGTACTTC.